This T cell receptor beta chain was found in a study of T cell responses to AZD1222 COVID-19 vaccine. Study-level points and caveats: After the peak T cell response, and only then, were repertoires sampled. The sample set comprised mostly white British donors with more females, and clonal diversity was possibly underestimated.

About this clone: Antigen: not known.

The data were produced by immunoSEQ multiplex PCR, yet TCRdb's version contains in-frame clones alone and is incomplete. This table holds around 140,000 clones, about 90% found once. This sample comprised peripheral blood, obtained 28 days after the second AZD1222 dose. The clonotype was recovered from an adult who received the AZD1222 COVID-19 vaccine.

CDR3: CASSLGGQDTQYF. CDR3 nucleotide sequence: TGTGCCAGCAGCTTAGGCGGGCAAGATACGCAGTATTTT. The rearrangement uses TRBV7-2 and TRBJ2-3; maybe TRBD2 (5 bases). Germline V gene lookup returns CDR1 SGHTA and CDR2 FQGNSA. The CDR3 is 13 residues long. The V and J ends lost 1 base and 5 bases respectively, with 7 bases between them.